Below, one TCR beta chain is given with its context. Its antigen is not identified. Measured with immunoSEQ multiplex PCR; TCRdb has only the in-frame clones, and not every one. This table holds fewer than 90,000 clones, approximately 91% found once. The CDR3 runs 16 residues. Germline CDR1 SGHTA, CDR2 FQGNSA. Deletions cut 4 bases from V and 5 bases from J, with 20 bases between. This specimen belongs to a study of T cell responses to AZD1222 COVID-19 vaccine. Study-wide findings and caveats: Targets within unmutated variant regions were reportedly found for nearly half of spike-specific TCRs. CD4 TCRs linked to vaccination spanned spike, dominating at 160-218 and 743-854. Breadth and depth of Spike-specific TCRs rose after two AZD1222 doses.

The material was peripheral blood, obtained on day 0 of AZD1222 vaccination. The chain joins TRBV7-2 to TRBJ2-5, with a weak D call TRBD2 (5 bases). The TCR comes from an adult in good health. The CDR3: CASSWRRVGAGETQYF. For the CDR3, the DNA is TGTGCCAGCAGCTGGCGCCGTGTGGGAGCCGGGGAGACCCAGTACTTC.